One and the same sample provided the 12 T cell receptor beta chains below, sequenced in a study of T cell repertoires and HLA-DP antigens. Their antigens are not known. The assay was immunoSEQ multiplex PCR, and TCRdb's table has in-frame clones only and misses some. This sample has roughly 110,000 clones, with over 90% found just once. Sequencing input: CD4+ T cells from PBMCs. These receptors came from a woman aged 18-29 years in good health and CMV-seronegative.

This clone was detected only once. The rearrangement joins TRBV7-3 to TRBJ2-1; a possible D gene is TRBD1 (5 bases). Germline assignment: CDR1 SGHTA and CDR2 FQGTGA. Trimming left V 5 bases short and J 7 bases short, with 18 bases between. The length of the CDR3 is 15 residues. CDR3 region: CASSLRGQGGNEQFF. The CDR3 DNA follows: TGTGCCAGCAGCCTAAGGGGCCAGGGTGGAAATGAGCAGTTCTTC. The whole variable domain, filled in from reference TRBV7-3 and TRBJ2-1, reads GAGVSQTPSNKVTEKGKYVELRCDPISGHTALYWYRQSLGQGPEFLIYFQGTGAADDSGLPNDRFFAVRPEGSVSTLKIQRTERGDSAVYLCASSLRGQGGNEQFFGPGTRLTVL.

The genes are TRBV14 and TRBJ2-7, with a tentative D call TRBD2 (6 bases). V was cut by 3 bases and J by 10 bases, with 10 bases left in between. The CDR3 spans 11 residues. Germline CDR1 is SGHDN and CDR2 is FVKESK. The CDR3 loop reads CASSHGTHQYF. As DNA, the CDR3 is TGTGCCAGCAGCCATGGGACTCATCAGTACTTC.

V is TRBV5-1 and J is TRBJ1-2, with 8 bases identical to TRBD1. This CDR3 contains 15 residues. Per the germline V gene, CDR1 is SGHRS and CDR2 is YFSETQ. With 0 bases clipped from V and 4 bases from J, the junction kept 5 bases outside the gene matches. CDR3 in DNA: TGCGCCAGCAGCTTGGGCAGGGGGCGAATCTATGGCTACACCTTC. As protein: CASSLGRGRIYGYTF.

The rearrangement links TRBV18 to TRBJ2-3; 11 nucleotides match TRBD2. Trimming cost V 3 bases and J 6 bases; bases outside gene matches: 5. The germline V gene has CDR1 KGHSH and CDR2 LQKENI. This CDR3 is built from 15 residues. CDR3 DNA sequence: TGTGCCAGCTCACCGTCGGCTAGCGGGAGGGATACGCAGTATTTT. Its protein is CASSPSASGRDTQYF. The full variable domain, rest sourced from reference TRBV18 and TRBJ2-3, is NAGVMQNPRHLVRRRGQEARLRCSPMKGHSHVYWYRQLPEEGLKFMVYLQKENIIDESGMPKERFSAEFPKEGPSILRIQQVVRGDSAAYFCASSPSASGRDTQYFGPGTRLTVL.

In its sample, this clone was seen once. The rearrangement joins TRBV5-6 to TRBJ1-2; unclear D gene. The V end was cut by 7 bases, the J end by 6 bases, with 19 bases between. The CDR3 length is 14 residues. The germline CDR1 and CDR2 sequences are SGHDT and YYEEEE. The CDR3 region is CASSSLRGPDGYTF. The CDR3, as DNA: TGTGCCAGCTCTTCATTACGGGGTCCGGATGGCTACACCTTC.

This sequence joins TRBV2 and TRBJ2-5, with D possibly matching TRBD2 (5 bases). The V end lost 6 bases, the J end lost 1 base, and 15 bases lay between the germline ends. CDR1 and CDR2 (germline): SNHLY, FYNNEI. CDR3 size: 15 residues. The CDR3 spells CASRKLLESQETQYF. In nucleotides, the CDR3 is TGTGCCAGCAGGAAGCTACTAGAGTCCCAAGAGACCCAGTACTTC. Based on the CDR3 plus reference TRBV2 and TRBJ2-5, the full variable domain is EPEVTQTPSHQVTQMGQEVILRCVPISNHLYFYWYRQILGQKVEFLVSFYNNEISEKSEIFDDQFSVERPDGSNFTLKIRSTKLEDSAMYFCASRKLLESQETQYFGPGTRLLVL.

This sequence joins TRBV27 and TRBJ1-5; 8 bases map to TRBD1. CDR3 size: 13 residues. Germline values: CDR1 MNHEY, CDR2 SMNVEV (reference sequence). Unmatched junction bases numbered 1, after V lost 6 bases and J lost 3 bases. The CDR3, as DNA: TGTGCCAGCAGGGACAGGGACAATCAGCCCCAGCATTTT. Its protein is CASRDRDNQPQHF.

This chain links TRBV6-6 with TRBJ2-1; D gene unclear. Trimming cost V 5 bases and J 10 bases, with 12 bases left between them. Germline V CDR1 and CDR2: MNHNY, SVGAGI (reference sequence). This CDR3 has 12 amino acids. Written as DNA, the CDR3 is TGTGCCAGCAGTAGCCAAACTGCGGAGCAGTTCTTC. Translated, it gives CASSSQTAEQFF.

This sequence joins TRBV5-1 and TRBJ2-7; 8 positions match TRBD1. Germline CDR1 is SGHRS and CDR2 is YFSETQ. There are 15 residues in the CDR3. J was trimmed by 7 bases and V by 5 bases; bases with no gene match: 14. CDR3 sequence (DNA): TGCGCCAGCAGTTCCGGGACAGGTCCTTCTCGGGAGCAGTACGTC. This encodes CASSSGTGPSREQYV.

CDR3 in DNA: TGTGCCAGCAGCCACGCTGGGGGTGGGTACACTGAAGCTTTCTTT. Translated, it gives CASSHAGGGYTEAFF. The chain carries TRBV11-2 and TRBJ1-1, with D perhaps matching TRBD1 (5 bases). The V and J ends lost 5 bases and 3 bases respectively, with 16 bases between them. The CDR3 extends over 15 amino acids. CDR1 and CDR2 from the germline V gene are SGHAT and FQNNGV.

The rearrangement joins TRBV7-9 to TRBJ2-7, with 8 bases aligning to TRBD1. J was trimmed by 6 bases and V by 4 bases; bases with no gene match: 2. Germline CDR1 and CDR2: SEHNR and FQNEAQ (reference sequence). The length of the CDR3 is 12 residues. The CDR3: CASSSGQGEQYV. In DNA, the CDR3 is TGTGCCAGCAGCTCTGGACAGGGCGAGCAGTACGTC.

This chain links TRBV27 with TRBJ1-2; the match to TRBD1 covers 9 bases. Germline loops: CDR1 MNHEY, CDR2 SMNVEV (reference sequence). This CDR3 contains 15 residues. Unmatched junction bases numbered 9, after V lost 2 bases and J lost 8 bases. CDR3 protein: CASSLTGTGPGGYTF. For the CDR3, the DNA is TGTGCCAGCAGTTTAACCGGGACAGGGCCTGGGGGCTACACCTTC.